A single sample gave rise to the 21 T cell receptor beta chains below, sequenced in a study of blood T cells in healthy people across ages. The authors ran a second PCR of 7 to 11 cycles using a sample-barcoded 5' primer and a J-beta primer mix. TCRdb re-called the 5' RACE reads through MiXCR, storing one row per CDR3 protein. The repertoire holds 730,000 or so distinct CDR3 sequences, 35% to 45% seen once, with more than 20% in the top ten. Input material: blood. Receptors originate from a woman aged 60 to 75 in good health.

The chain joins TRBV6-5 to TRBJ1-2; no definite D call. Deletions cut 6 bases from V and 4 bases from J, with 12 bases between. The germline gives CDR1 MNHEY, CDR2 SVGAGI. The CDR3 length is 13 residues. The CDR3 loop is CASSDPTLYGYTF. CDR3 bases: TGTGCCAGCAGCGACCCAACTCTCTATGGCTACACCTTC.

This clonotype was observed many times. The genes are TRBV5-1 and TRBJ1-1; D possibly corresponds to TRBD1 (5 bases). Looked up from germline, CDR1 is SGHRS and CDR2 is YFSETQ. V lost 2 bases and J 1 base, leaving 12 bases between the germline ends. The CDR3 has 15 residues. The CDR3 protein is CASSFTQGGNTEAFF. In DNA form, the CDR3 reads TGCGCCAGCAGCTTTACCCAGGGAGGGAACACTGAAGCTTTCTTT.

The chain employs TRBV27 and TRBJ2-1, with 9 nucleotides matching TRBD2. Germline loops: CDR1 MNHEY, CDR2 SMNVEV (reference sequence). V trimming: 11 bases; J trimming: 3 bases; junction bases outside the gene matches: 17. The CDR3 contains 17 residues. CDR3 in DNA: TGTGCCGGCCACCGGGACTATGCGGGAGGGGTCTACAATGAGCAGTTCTTC. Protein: CAGHRDYAGGVYNEQFF.

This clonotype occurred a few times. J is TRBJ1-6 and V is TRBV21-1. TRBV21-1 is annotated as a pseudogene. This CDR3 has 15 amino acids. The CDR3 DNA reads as TGTGCCAGCAGCAGCCAAGGACTACCTAATTCACCCCTCCACTTT. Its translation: CASSSQGLPNSPLHF.

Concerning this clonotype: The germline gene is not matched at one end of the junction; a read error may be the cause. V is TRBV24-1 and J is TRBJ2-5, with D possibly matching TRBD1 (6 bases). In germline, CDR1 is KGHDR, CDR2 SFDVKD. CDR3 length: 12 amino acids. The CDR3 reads CATSNREEAQYF. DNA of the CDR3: TGTGCCACCAGTAACAGGGAAGAGGCCCAGTACTTC.

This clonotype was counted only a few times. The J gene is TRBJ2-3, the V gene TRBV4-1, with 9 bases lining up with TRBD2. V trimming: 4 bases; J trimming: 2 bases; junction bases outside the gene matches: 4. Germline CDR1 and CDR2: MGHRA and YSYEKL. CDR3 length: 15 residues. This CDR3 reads CASSRGTSFTDTQYF. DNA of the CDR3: TGCGCCAGCAGCCGCGGGACTAGCTTCACAGATACGCAGTATTTT.

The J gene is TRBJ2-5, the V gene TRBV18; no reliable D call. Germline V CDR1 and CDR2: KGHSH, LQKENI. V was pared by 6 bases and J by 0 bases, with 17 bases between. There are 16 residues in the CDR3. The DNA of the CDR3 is TGTGCCAGCTCCCCGAACCCCCCAGCGTACCAAGAGACCCAGTACTTC. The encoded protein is CASSPNPPAYQETQYF.

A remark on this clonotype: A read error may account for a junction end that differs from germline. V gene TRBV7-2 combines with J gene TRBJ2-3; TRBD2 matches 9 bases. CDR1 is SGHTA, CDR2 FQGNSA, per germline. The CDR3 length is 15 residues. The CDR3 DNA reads TGTGACAGCAGCTTAGTGGCGGGGGGGACAGATACGCAGTATTTT. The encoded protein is CDSSLVAGGTDTQYF. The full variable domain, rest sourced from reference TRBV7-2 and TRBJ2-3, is GAGVSQSPSNKVTEKGKDVELRCDPISGHTALYWYRQSLGQGLEFLIYFQGNSAPDKSGLPSDRFSAERTGGSVSTLTIQRTQQEDSAVYLCDSSLVAGGTDTQYFGPGTRLTVL.

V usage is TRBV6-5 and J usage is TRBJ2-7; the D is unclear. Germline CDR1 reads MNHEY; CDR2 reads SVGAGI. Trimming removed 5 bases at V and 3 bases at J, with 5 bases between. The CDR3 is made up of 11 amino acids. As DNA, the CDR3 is TGTGCCAGCAGTAGATTCTACGAGCAGTACTTC. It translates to CASSRFYEQYF.

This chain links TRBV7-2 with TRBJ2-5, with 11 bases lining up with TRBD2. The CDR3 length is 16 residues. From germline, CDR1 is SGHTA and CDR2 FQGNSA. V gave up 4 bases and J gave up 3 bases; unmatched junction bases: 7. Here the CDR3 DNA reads TGTGCCAGCAGCTACAGACTAGCGGGAACGAAAGAGACCCAGTACTTC. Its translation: CASSYRLAGTKETQYF. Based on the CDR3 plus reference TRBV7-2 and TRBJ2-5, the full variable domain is GAGVSQSPSNKVTEKGKDVELRCDPISGHTALYWYRQSLGQGLEFLIYFQGNSAPDKSGLPSDRFSAERTGGSVSTLTIQRTQQEDSAVYLCASSYRLAGTKETQYFGPGTRLLVL.

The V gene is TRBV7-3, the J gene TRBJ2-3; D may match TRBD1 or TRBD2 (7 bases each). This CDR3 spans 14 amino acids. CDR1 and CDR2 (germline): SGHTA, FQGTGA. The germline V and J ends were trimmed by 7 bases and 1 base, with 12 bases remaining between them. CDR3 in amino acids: CASTQGGGTDTQYF. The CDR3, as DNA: TGTGCCAGCACCCAGGGGGGGGGCACAGATACGCAGTATTTT.

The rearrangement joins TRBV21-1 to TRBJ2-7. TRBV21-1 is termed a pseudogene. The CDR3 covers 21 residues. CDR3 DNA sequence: TGTGCCAGCAGCGAAGCGACTAATGAGACCCTTAGAAAATTTATCACCTACGAGCAGTACTTC. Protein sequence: CASSEATNETLRKFITYEQYF.

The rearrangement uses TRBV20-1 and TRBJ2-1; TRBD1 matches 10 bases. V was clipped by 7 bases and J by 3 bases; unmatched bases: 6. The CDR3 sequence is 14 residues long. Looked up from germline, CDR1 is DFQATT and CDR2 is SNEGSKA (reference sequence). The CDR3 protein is CSVAGTGDYNEQFF. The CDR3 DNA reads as TGCAGTGTCGCCGGGACAGGGGACTACAATGAGCAGTTCTTC.

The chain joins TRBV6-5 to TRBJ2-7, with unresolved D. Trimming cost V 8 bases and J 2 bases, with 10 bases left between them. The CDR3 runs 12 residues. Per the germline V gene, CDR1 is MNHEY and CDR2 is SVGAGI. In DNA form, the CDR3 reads TGTGCCAGCCGGGCGGAGCCCTACGAGCAGTACTTC. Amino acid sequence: CASRAEPYEQYF.

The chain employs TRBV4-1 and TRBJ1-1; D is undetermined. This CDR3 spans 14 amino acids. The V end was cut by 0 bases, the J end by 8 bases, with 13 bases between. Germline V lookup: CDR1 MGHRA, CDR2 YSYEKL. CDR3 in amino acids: CASSQDLQRREAFF. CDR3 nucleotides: TGCGCCAGCAGCCAAGATCTCCAGCGGAGGGAAGCTTTCTTT.

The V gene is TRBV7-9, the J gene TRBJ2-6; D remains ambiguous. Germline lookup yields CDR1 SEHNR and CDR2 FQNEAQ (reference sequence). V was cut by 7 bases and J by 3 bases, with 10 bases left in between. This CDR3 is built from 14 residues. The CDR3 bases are TGTGCCAGCACCCGTGGGGTTGGGGCCAACGTCCTGACTTTC. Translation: CASTRGVGANVLTF.

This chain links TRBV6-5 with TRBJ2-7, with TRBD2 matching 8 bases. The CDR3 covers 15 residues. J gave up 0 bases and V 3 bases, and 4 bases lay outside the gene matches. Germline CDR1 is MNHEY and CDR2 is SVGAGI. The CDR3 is CASSYTGLDSYEQYF. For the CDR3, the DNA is TGTGCCAGCAGTTATACGGGACTAGACTCCTACGAGCAGTACTTC.

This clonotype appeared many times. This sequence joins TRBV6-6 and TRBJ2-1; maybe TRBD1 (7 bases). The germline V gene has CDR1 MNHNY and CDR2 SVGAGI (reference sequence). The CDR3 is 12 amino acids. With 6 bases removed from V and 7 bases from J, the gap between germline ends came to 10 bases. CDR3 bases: TGTGCCAGCAGCTCAGGGGGGAATGAGCAGTTCTTC. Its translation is CASSSGGNEQFF.

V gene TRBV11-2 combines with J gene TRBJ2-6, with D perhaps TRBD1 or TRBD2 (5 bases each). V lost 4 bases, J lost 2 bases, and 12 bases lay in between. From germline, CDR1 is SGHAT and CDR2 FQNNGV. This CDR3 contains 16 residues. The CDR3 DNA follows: TGTGCCAGCAGCTCGTACCGGGGCGCTGGGGCCAACGTCCTGACTTTC. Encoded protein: CASSSYRGAGANVLTF.

The CDR3 DNA sequence: TGTGCCAGCAGCCACCACAGGGAGGGAGCTTTCTTT. Amino acids: CASSHHREGAFF. This sequence joins TRBV11-2 and TRBJ1-1; perhaps TRBD1 as D (6 bases). Deletions cut 5 bases from V and 10 bases from J, with 14 bases between. The CDR3 contains 12 residues. Germline CDR1 SGHAT, CDR2 FQNNGV. The entire variable domain, with the rest obtained from reference TRBV11-2 and TRBJ1-1, is as follows: EAGVAQSPRYKIIEKRQSVAFWCNPISGHATLYWYQQILGQGPKLLIQFQNNGVVDDSQLPKDRFSAERLKGVDSTLKIQPAKLEDSAVYLCASSHHREGAFFGQGTRLTVV.

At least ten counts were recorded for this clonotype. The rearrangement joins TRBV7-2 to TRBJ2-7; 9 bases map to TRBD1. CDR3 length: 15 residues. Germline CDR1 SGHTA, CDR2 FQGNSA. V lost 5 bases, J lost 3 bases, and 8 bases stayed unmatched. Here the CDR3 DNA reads TGTGCCAGCAGCAGGGACAGGGTGAGCCACTACGAGCAGTACTTC. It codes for CASSRDRVSHYEQYF. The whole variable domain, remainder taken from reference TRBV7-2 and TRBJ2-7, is GAGVSQSPSNKVTEKGKDVELRCDPISGHTALYWYRQSLGQGLEFLIYFQGNSAPDKSGLPSDRFSAERTGGSVSTLTIQRTQQEDSAVYLCASSRDRVSHYEQYFGPGTRLTVT.